This passage covers 18 T cell receptor beta chains from one sample sequenced in a study of T cell changes during pregnancy in multiple sclerosis. Assay used: immunoSEQ multiplex PCR; TCRdb lists only in-frame clones, some missing. The sample holds about 73,000 clones, 75% to 90% seen once. The sample was peripheral blood, taken after pregnancy. The receptors here all came from a female donor in good health, enrolled as a control in a pregnancy study.

V and J are TRBV9 and TRBJ1-3, with D possibly matching TRBD1 (5 bases). The V end was cut by 7 bases, the J end by 0 bases, with 14 bases between. CDR1 SGDLS and CDR2 YYNGEE come from the germline V gene. This CDR3 has 15 residues. The CDR3 region has the DNA TGTGCCAGCGGAGAACAGGCAGTCTCTGGAAACACCATATATTTT. Translation: CASGEQAVSGNTIYF.

CDR3 coding DNA: TGTGCCAGCAGCTTGGGCAGAGGCAGCAATCAGCCCCAGCATTTT. This codes for CASSLGRGSNQPQHF. The chain recombines TRBV5-8 with TRBJ1-5; D gene uncertain. V dropped 0 bases and J dropped 1 base, with 8 bases sitting between them. This CDR3 spans 15 amino acids. CDR1 SGHTS and CDR2 YDEGEE come from the germline V gene.

This clone has only one observation. The chain is built from TRBV5-1 and TRBJ2-3; 11 bases map to TRBD2. V lost 3 bases to trimming and J lost 5 bases; unmatched junction nucleotides: 2. This CDR3 has 14 amino acids. Germline CDR1 reads SGHRS; CDR2 reads YFSETQ. The CDR3: CASSWGLAEDTQYF. The CDR3 DNA follows: TGCGCCAGCAGCTGGGGACTAGCGGAAGATACGCAGTATTTT.

V usage is TRBV6-1 and J usage is TRBJ1-2; D unclear. The germline V gene encodes CDR1 MNHNS and CDR2 SASEGT. The CDR3 consists of 14 residues. The V and J ends lost 3 bases and 5 bases respectively, with 13 bases between them. The CDR3 DNA follows: TGTGCCAGCAGTGACGGTGTGGCGGGTTATGGCTACACCTTC. It translates to CASSDGVAGYGYTF.

The rearrangement joins TRBV2 to TRBJ1-4; 7 bases agree with TRBD1. The V gene's germline CDR1 is SNHLY and CDR2 FYNNEI. The CDR3 has 14 residues. The V and J ends lost 6 bases and 3 bases, in that order; junction bases with no gene match: 4. CDR3: CASRSTGPNEKLFF. The CDR3 DNA follows: TGTGCCAGCAGATCGACAGGGCCTAATGAAAAACTGTTTTTT.

The V gene is TRBV27, the J gene TRBJ1-1; TRBD1 agrees at 8 bases. CDR3 length: 15 amino acids. V trimming: 6 bases; J trimming: 0 bases; junction bases outside the gene matches: 6. Germline V CDR1 and CDR2: MNHEY, SMNVEV (reference sequence). The CDR3 bases are TGTGCCAGCAGGGACAGGGCTGGATTGAACACTGAAGCTTTCTTT. This codes for CASRDRAGLNTEAFF.

The rearrangement joins TRBV5-8 to TRBJ1-1; tentatively, D is TRBD1 (6 bases). The CDR3 contains 15 residues. Deletions cut 4 bases from V and 0 bases from J, with 13 bases between. The germline CDR1 and CDR2 sequences are SGHTS and YDEGEE. The CDR3 DNA sequence: TGTGCCAGCAGCCCTTGGACAGTCATGAACACTGAAGCTTTCTTT. Residues: CASSPWTVMNTEAFF.

V gene TRBV7-8 combines with J gene TRBJ2-6, with 7 positions matching TRBD1. CDR3 size: 16 residues. The V and J ends lost 3 bases and 2 bases, in that order; junction bases with no gene match: 4. Germline lookup yields CDR1 SGHVS and CDR2 FQNEAQ. The chain's CDR3 is CASSFDRAPGANVLTF. The CDR3 nucleotides read TGTGCCAGCAGCTTTGACAGGGCCCCTGGGGCCAACGTCCTGACTTTC.

The chain combines TRBV7-9 with TRBJ2-5; 9 bases align to TRBD1. Germline loops: CDR1 SEHNR, CDR2 FQNEAQ (reference sequence). CDR3 length: 14 amino acids. J lost 6 bases, V lost 7 bases, and 9 bases had no gene match. DNA for the CDR3: TGTGCCAGCATGACGGACAGGGGTGTGCAGACCCAGTACTTC. It specifies CASMTDRGVQTQYF.

The chain has TRBV6-6 and TRBJ1-2; a weak D match, TRBD1 (5 bases). CDR3 size: 16 residues. The germline gives CDR1 MNHNY, CDR2 SVGAGI (reference sequence). V gave up 0 bases and J gave up 8 bases, with 19 bases separating them. CDR3 coding DNA: TGTGCCAGCAGTTACTCGAGTGGCCAGGGCCCGACGGGCTACACCTTC. This translates into CASSYSSGQGPTGYTF.

This clone was picked up one time. The genes are TRBV5-6 and TRBJ2-7, with a weak D call TRBD1 (5 bases). Trimming removed 4 bases at V and 6 bases at J, with 8 bases between. Germline-derived CDR1 and CDR2 are SGHDT and YYEEEE. CDR3 length equals 11 residues. CDR3 nucleotides: TGTGCCAGCAGCGCGGACACCGAGCAGTACTTC. Residues: CASSADTEQYF.

The rearrangement joins TRBV30 to TRBJ2-3; D is uncertain. Germline lookup yields CDR1 GTSNPN and CDR2 SVGIG (reference sequence). V lost 0 bases and J lost 6, with 4 bases in between. This CDR3 contains 11 residues. For the CDR3, the DNA is TGTGCCTGGAGTGTACAGGATACGCAGTATTTT. Translating gives CAWSVQDTQYF.

This clone has a single count. This rearrangement joins TRBV6-4 to TRBJ1-4; D may be TRBD1 (6 bases). Deletions cut 7 bases from V and 0 bases from J, with 12 bases between. In germline, CDR1 is MRHNA, CDR2 SNTAGT. This CDR3 comprises 15 residues. As DNA, the CDR3 is TGTGCCAGCACCCCACGGACAGCAACTAATGAAAAACTGTTTTTT. Amino acid sequence: CASTPRTATNEKLFF.

This sequence joins TRBV7-2 and TRBJ1-1; TRBD1 matches 9 bases. CDR3 length equals 13 residues. CDR1 is SGHTA, CDR2 FQGNSA, per germline. V dropped 1 base and J dropped 11; count of bases not matched to a gene: 5. DNA for the CDR3: TGTGCCAGCAGCTTAGGGGACAGGGCGGTTGCTTTCTTT. Its protein is CASSLGDRAVAFF.

The CDR3 DNA follows: TGTGCCAGCAGGCCGGACTCGTTGCCGAGCTCCTACAATGAGCAGTTCTTC. Translated, it gives CASRPDSLPSSYNEQFF. The gene calls are TRBV25-1 and TRBJ2-1, with D maybe TRBD2 (5 bases). The CDR3 has 17 amino acids. Trimming removed 6 bases from V and 0 bases from J, with 18 bases in between. Germline CDR1 MGHDK, CDR2 SYGVNS.

The rearrangement uses TRBV21-1 and TRBJ2-7; whether TRBD1, the table's D call, matches the DNA was not checked. TRBV21-1 is marked as a pseudogene. The CDR3 length is 16 residues. The CDR3 is CASSKGGDRMPYEQYF. The CDR3 DNA is TGTGCCAGCAGCAAAGGTGGGGACAGGATGCCCTACGAGCAGTACTTC.

The V call is TRBV5-6, the J call TRBJ1-1; a weak D match, TRBD1 (5 bases). Germline V gene sequence: CDR1 SGHDT, CDR2 YYEEEE. The germline V and J ends were trimmed by 0 bases and 4 bases, with 7 bases remaining between them. This CDR3 is built from 13 residues. The CDR3 is CASSLDRTTEAFF. The CDR3 region has the DNA TGTGCCAGCAGCTTGGACAGGACCACTGAAGCTTTCTTT. The full variable domain, with the rest looked up from reference TRBV5-6 and TRBJ1-1, is DAGVTQSPTHLIKTRGQQVTLRCSPKSGHDTVSWYQQALGQGPQFIFQYYEEEERQRGNFPDRFSGHQFPNYSSELNVNALLLGDSALYLCASSLDRTTEAFFGQGTRLTVV.

The rearrangement joins TRBV4-1 to TRBJ2-7; possible D gene TRBD1, 6 bases. This CDR3 has 14 residues. Germline values: CDR1 MGHRA, CDR2 YSYEKL. The V end was cut by 1 base, the J end by 3 bases, with 10 bases between. CDR3 amino acids: CASSQGEQGYEQYF. The DNA for the CDR3 is TGCGCCAGCAGCCAAGGGGAACAGGGCTACGAGCAGTACTTC.